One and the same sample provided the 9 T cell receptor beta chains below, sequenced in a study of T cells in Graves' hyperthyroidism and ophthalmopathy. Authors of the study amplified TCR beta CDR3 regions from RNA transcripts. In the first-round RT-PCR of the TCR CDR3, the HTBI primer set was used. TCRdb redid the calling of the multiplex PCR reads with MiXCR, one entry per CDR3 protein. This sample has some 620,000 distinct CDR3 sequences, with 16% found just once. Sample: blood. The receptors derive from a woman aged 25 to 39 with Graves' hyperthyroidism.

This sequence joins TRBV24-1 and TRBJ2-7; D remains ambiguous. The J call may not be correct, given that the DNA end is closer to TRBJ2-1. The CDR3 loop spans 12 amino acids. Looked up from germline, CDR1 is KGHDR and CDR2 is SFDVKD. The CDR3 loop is CATSGHSYEQFF. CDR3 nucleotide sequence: TGTGCCACCAGTGGACACTCCTACGAGCAGTTCTTC.

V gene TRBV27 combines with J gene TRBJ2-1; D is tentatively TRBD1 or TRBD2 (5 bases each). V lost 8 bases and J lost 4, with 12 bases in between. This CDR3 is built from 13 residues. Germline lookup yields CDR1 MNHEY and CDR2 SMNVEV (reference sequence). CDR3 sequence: CASPSGGYNEQFF. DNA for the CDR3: TGTGCCAGCCCGAGTGGGGGTTACAATGAGCAGTTCTTC.

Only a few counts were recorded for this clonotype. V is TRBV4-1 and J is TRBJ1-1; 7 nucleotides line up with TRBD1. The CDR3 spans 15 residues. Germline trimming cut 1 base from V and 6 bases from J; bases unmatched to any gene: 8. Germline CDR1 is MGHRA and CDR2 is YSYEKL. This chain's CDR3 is CASSQGQGEGAEAFF. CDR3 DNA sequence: TGCGCCAGCAGCCAAGGACAGGGCGAAGGTGCTGAAGCTTTCTTT.

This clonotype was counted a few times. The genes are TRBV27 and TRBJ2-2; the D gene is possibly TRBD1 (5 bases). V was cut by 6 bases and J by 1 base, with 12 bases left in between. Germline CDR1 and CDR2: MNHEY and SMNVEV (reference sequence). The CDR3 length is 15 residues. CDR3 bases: TGTGCCAGCAGCCGACTCGACAGGAACACCGGGGAGCTGTTTTTT. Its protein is CASSRLDRNTGELFF.

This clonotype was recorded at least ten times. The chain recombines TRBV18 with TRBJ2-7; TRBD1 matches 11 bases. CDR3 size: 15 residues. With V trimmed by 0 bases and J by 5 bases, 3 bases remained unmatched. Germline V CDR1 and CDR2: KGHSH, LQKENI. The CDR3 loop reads CASSPPAGQGDEQYF. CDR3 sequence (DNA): TGTGCCAGCTCACCACCCGCGGGACAGGGGGACGAGCAGTACTTC. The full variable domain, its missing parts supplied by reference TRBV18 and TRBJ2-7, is NAGVMQNPRHLVRRRGQEARLRCSPMKGHSHVYWYRQLPEEGLKFMVYLQKENIIDESGMPKERFSAEFPKEGPSILRIQQVVRGDSAAYFCASSPPAGQGDEQYFGPGTRLTVT.

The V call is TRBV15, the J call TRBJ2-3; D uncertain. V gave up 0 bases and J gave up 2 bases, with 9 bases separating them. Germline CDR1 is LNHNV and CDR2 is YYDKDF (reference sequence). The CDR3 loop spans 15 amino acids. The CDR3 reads CATSREVHPTDTQYF. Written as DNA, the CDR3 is TGTGCCACCAGCAGAGAGGTGCACCCCACAGATACGCAGTATTTT.

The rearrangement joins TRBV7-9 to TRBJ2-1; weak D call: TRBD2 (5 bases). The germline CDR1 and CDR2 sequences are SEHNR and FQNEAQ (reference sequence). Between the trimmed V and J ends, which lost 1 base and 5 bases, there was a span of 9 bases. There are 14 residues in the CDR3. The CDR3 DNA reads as TGTGCCAGCAGCTTAGTTAGCGTCCACAATGAGCAGTTCTTC. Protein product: CASSLVSVHNEQFF.

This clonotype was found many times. CDR3 protein: CAISSGLAGPRETQYF. CDR3 DNA sequence: TGTGCCATCAGTTCCGGACTAGCGGGACCGCGGGAGACCCAGTACTTC. The chain recombines TRBV10-3 with TRBJ2-5; 12 bases are a match to TRBD2. CDR1 and CDR2 (germline): ENHRY, SYGVKD. V shed 5 bases and J 5 bases; nucleotides not matched to a gene: 9. CDR3 length equals 16 residues.

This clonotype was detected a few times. The CDR3 protein is CASSSYGRAGGEQFF. As DNA, the CDR3 is TGTGCCAGCAGTTCGTATGGGAGGGCCGGGGGTGAGCAGTTCTTC. This chain links TRBV7-3 with TRBJ2-1, with TRBD2 identical over 7 bases. The junction had 14 bases not matched to a gene; V was cut back by 6 bases and J by 9 bases. Germline assignment: CDR1 SGHTA and CDR2 FQGTGA. CDR3 length equals 15 residues.